The 19 T cell receptor beta chains given below trace back to one sample, sequenced in a study of T-cell memory formation after mild COVID-19. TCRdb re-called the 5' RACE reads with MiXCR, one entry per CDR3 protein. Of about 210,000 distinct CDR3 sequences listed, about 11% were seen once; the top ten hold roughly 3.2%. Sequenced material: PBMCs or a T cell subset sorted from them (not recorded which). The receptors shown here come from a man between 18 and 29 years old who had mild COVID-19 (a few samples of this study predate the infection). Cell type and time point are not known.

This clonotype came up a few times. This chain links TRBV12-3 or TRBV12-4 with TRBJ2-7; D possibly corresponds to TRBD2 (5 bases). This CDR3 is built from 14 residues. V was pared by 3 bases and J by 4 bases, with 13 bases between. CDR3 DNA sequence: TGTGCCAGCAGTTTTGACCAAAGAGGGTACGAGCAGTACGTC. Protein: CASSFDQRGYEQYV.

This rearrangement joins TRBV18 to TRBJ2-5; weak D call: TRBD2 (6 bases). Germline V gives CDR1 KGHSH, CDR2 LQKENI. V gave up 2 bases and J gave up 5 bases, with 12 bases separating them. The CDR3 totals 14 residues. The CDR3 nucleotides are TGTGCCAGCTCACCATCGACTAGGGCGGAGACCCAGTACTTC. Translation gives CASSPSTRAETQYF.

There are many counts of this clonotype. The chain uses TRBV7-2 and TRBJ2-1, with 13 nucleotides matching TRBD2. Trimming removed 1 base from V and 3 bases from J; junction bases left unmatched: 0. CDR3 length: 16 residues. Germline CDR1 SGHTA, CDR2 FQGNSA. The CDR3 here is CASSLGLAGGYNEQFF. The CDR3 DNA reads TGTGCCAGCAGCTTAGGACTAGCGGGGGGCTACAATGAGCAGTTCTTC.

The chain links TRBV18 to TRBJ2-5, with TRBD1 identical over 7 bases. Germline lookup yields CDR1 KGHSH and CDR2 LQKENI. The junction had 8 bases not matched to a gene; V was cut back by 2 bases and J by 5 bases. The CDR3 sequence is 15 residues long. The CDR3 protein is CASSPTTKQGETQYF. CDR3 in DNA: TGTGCCAGCTCACCAACGACTAAACAGGGGGAGACCCAGTACTTC. The variable domain in full, with the rest retrieved from reference TRBV18 and TRBJ2-5, is NAGVMQNPRHLVRRRGQEARLRCSPMKGHSHVYWYRQLPEEGLKFMVYLQKENIIDESGMPKERFSAEFPKEGPSILRIQQVVRGDSAAYFCASSPTTKQGETQYFGPGTRLLVL.

This clonotype was counted a single time. The chain recombines TRBV20-1 with TRBJ2-3; TRBD2 is a possible D gene (7 bases). V was cut by 3 bases and J by 1 base, with 14 bases left in between. The CDR3 length is 15 residues. Germline CDR1 reads DFQATT; CDR2 reads SNEGSKA (reference sequence). CDR3 DNA: TGCAGTGCTAGGAGGGGGGGAGGAGGCACAGATACGCAGTATTTT. As protein: CSARRGGGGTDTQYF.

The J gene is TRBJ1-5, the V gene TRBV7-2; 8 positions agree with TRBD1. The germline V gene has CDR1 SGHTA and CDR2 FQGNSA. After removal of 5 bases from V and 0 bases from J, the junction contained 6 bases not matched to a gene. The CDR3 spans 16 residues. CDR3 in DNA: TGTGCCAGCAGCCTGACAGGGGCTTTTAGCAATCAGCCCCAGCATTTT. Its translation: CASSLTGAFSNQPQHF.

This clonotype was observed many times. The V call is TRBV7-2, the J call TRBJ1-2; TRBD1 agrees at 7 bases. This CDR3 region has 13 residues. J gave up 4 bases and V 11 bases, and 10 bases lay outside the gene matches. CDR1 is SGHTA, CDR2 FQGNSA, per germline. This CDR3 reads CAASQGVSYGYTF. CDR3 nucleotides: TGTGCCGCTTCCCAGGGGGTATCCTATGGCTACACCTTC.

The rearrangement joins TRBV28 to TRBJ2-1, with D perhaps TRBD2 (7 bases). V was shortened by 1 base and J by 4 bases, with 11 bases between the two germline ends. The length of the CDR3 is 15 residues. Germline V gene sequence: CDR1 MDHEN, CDR2 SYDVKM. The CDR3 region has the DNA TGTGCCAGCAGTTTATTGGGGGGGGCTTACAATGAGCAGTTCTTC. Translating it yields CASSLLGGAYNEQFF.

The rearrangement joins TRBV11-2 to TRBJ1-2, with TRBD1 identical over 8 bases. The CDR3 length is 14 residues. V shed 1 base, J shed 6 bases, and the junction held 4 bases outside the gene matches. The germline gives CDR1 SGHAT, CDR2 FQNNGV. DNA for the CDR3: TGTGCCAGCAGCTTAGGCGCAGGGGGCAATGGCTACACCTTC. Translation gives CASSLGAGGNGYTF.

In this sample, this clonotype turned up many times. This sequence joins TRBV7-9 and TRBJ2-1; D uncertain. The V end was cut by 5 bases, the J end by 10 bases, with 6 bases between. The V gene's germline CDR1 is SEHNR and CDR2 FQNEAQ (reference sequence). This CDR3 comprises 10 residues. The CDR3 DNA sequence: TGTGCCAGCAGCGGTAGGGAGCAGTTCTTC. Translating gives CASSGREQFF.

The chain recombines TRBV6-5 with TRBJ2-5; the match to TRBD2 covers 7 bases. Germline V gives CDR1 MNHEY, CDR2 SVGAGI. The CDR3 has 16 amino acids. V was pared by 0 bases and J by 2 bases, with 6 bases of the junction left unmatched. This CDR3 reads CASSYSGTTGQETQYF. CDR3 in DNA: TGTGCCAGCAGTTACTCTGGGACTACCGGGCAAGAGACCCAGTACTTC.

This clonotype was observed a few times. The chain carries TRBV10-3 and TRBJ2-3; TRBD1 agrees at 8 bases. Germline V gene lookup returns CDR1 ENHRY and CDR2 SYGVKD. There are 15 residues in the CDR3. The V and J ends lost 2 bases and 3 bases, in that order; junction bases with no gene match: 4. The CDR3 spells CAISEAGGITDTQYF. The CDR3 DNA reads TGTGCCATCAGTGAGGCAGGGGGCATTACAGATACGCAGTATTTT.

This clonotype was picked up a small number of times. This chain joins TRBV7-2 and TRBJ2-5; D not certain. V was cut by 3 bases and J by 5 bases, with 10 bases left in between. Looked up from germline, CDR1 is SGHTA and CDR2 is FQGNSA. The CDR3 is 13 amino acids. The CDR3 DNA reads TGTGCCAGCAGCTTCCCTAGTACGGAGACCCAGTACTTC. Translating gives CASSFPSTETQYF. The variable domain in full, with the rest retrieved from reference TRBV7-2 and TRBJ2-5, is GAGVSQSPSNKVTEKGKDVELRCDPISGHTALYWYRQSLGQGLEFLIYFQGNSAPDKSGLPSDRFSAERTGGSVSTLTIQRTQQEDSAVYLCASSFPSTETQYFGPGTRLLVL.

The chain is built from TRBV14 and TRBJ2-3; D uncertain. Germline-derived CDR1 and CDR2 are SGHDN and FVKESK. V gave up 3 bases and J gave up 2 bases, with 15 bases separating them. The CDR3 is 16 residues long. CDR3 in DNA: TGTGCCAGCAGCCAGAGAGGTAGAGGTTCCACAGATACGCAGTATTTT. The encoded protein is CASSQRGRGSTDTQYF. The variable domain in full, with the rest retrieved from reference TRBV14 and TRBJ2-3, is EAGVTQFPSHSVIEKGQTVTLRCDPISGHDNLYWYRRVMGKEIKFLLHFVKESKQDESGMPNNRFLAERTGGTYSTLKVQPAELEDSGVYFCASSQRGRGSTDTQYFGPGTRLTVL.

There are a few counts of this clonotype. This sequence joins TRBV24-1 and TRBJ2-2; D unresolved. Germline V gene data show CDR1 as KGHDR and CDR2 as SFDVKD. The CDR3 loop spans 13 amino acids. Trimming took off 3 bases at V and 7 bases at J, with 8 bases between the two ends. CDR3 sequence reads: CATSDAFIGELFF. As DNA, the CDR3 is TGTGCCACCAGTGATGCCTTTATCGGGGAGCTGTTTTTT.

V and J are TRBV6-6 and TRBJ2-5, with D perhaps matching TRBD2 (5 bases). CDR3 size: 12 residues. Trimming took 5 bases from V and 5 from J, leaving 9 bases between them. Germline V CDR1 and CDR2: MNHNY, SVGAGI (reference sequence). In DNA form, the CDR3 reads TGTGCCAGCAGTGTCCGAGGGGAGACCCAGTACTTC. Protein sequence: CASSVRGETQYF.

This clonotype was detected a few times. V is TRBV7-3 and J is TRBJ2-5; possibly TRBD2 for D (6 bases). CDR3 length: 14 residues. In germline, CDR1 is SGHTA, CDR2 FQGTGA. Trimming pared 1 base from V and 5 bases from J, leaving 11 bases between. This chain's CDR3 is CASSLSGTPETQYF. The CDR3 coding sequence is TGTGCCAGCAGCTTAAGCGGGACCCCGGAGACCCAGTACTTC.

V is TRBV12-3 or TRBV12-4 and J is TRBJ2-6, with D possibly matching TRBD1 (5 bases). V was trimmed by 8 bases and J by 0 bases, leaving 11 bases between them. The CDR3 is 15 amino acids. CDR3 residues: CASSSGSSGANVLTF. The DNA of the CDR3 is TGTGCCAGCTCATCAGGGTCCTCTGGGGCCAACGTCCTGACTTTC.

J is TRBJ1-4 and V is TRBV5-1; D may be TRBD1 (5 bases). The CDR3 runs to 14 residues. V was cut by 4 bases and J by 4 bases, with 11 bases left in between. Per the germline V gene, CDR1 is SGHRS and CDR2 is YFSETQ. The CDR3 region is CASSPGGLNEKLFF. The CDR3 bases are TGCGCCAGCAGCCCGGGGGGACTTAATGAAAAACTGTTTTTT.